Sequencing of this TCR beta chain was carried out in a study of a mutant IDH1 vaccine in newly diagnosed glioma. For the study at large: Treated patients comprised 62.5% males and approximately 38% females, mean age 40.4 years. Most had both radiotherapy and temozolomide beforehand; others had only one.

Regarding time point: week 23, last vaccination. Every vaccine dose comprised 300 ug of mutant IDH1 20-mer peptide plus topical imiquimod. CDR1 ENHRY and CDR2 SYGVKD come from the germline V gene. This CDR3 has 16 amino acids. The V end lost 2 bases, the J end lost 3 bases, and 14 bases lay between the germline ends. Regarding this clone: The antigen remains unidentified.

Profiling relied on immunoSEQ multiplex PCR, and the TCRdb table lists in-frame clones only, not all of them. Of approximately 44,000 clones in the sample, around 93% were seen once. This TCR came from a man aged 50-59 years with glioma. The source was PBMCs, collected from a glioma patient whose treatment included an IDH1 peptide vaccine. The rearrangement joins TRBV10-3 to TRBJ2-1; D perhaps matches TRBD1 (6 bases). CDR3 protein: CAISEEVGTRYNEQFF. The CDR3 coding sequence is TGTGCCATCAGTGAGGAGGTTGGGACACGCTACAATGAGCAGTTCTTC.